At least ten counts were recorded for the clone carrying this T cell receptor beta chain. The data derive from a study of Graves' ophthalmopathy and Graves' hyperthyroidism. Transcripts of RNA were the source for amplifying TCR beta CDR3 regions. Second-round multiplex PCR came after first-round RT-PCR with HTBI primers. TCRdb itself ran the multiplex PCR reads through MiXCR, one entry per CDR3 protein. The sample carries almost 750,000 distinct CDR3 sequences, 35% to 50% recorded once. CDR3 length: 14 residues. V lost 4 bases, J lost 3 bases, and 13 bases lay in between. Per germline, CDR1 WSHSY and CDR2 SAAADI. What supplied the PBMCs was about 9.1 ml of fresh peripheral blood.

The receptor was isolated from an adult man with Graves' ophthalmopathy. The rearrangement joins TRBV10-2 to TRBJ2-7; a possible D gene is TRBD1 (5 bases). The specimen sequenced was peripheral blood. The CDR3 is CASSVNRHIYEQYF. As DNA, the CDR3 is TGCGCCAGCAGTGTTAACAGGCATATCTACGAGCAGTACTTC.